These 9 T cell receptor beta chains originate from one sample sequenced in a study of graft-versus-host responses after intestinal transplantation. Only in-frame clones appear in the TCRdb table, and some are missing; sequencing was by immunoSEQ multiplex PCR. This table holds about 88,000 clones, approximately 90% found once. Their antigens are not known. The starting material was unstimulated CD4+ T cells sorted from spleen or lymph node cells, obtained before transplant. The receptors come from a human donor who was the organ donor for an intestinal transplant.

The CDR3 sequence: CASSLESGRGRGTQYF. The CDR3 bases are TGCGCCAGCAGCTTGGAATCTGGGCGAGGCCGGGGGACCCAGTACTTC. The chain joins TRBV5-1 to TRBJ2-5; perhaps TRBD2 as D (5 bases). Trimming removed 0 bases from V and 7 bases from J, with 19 bases in between. There are 16 residues in the CDR3. Per the germline V gene, CDR1 is SGHRS and CDR2 is YFSETQ.

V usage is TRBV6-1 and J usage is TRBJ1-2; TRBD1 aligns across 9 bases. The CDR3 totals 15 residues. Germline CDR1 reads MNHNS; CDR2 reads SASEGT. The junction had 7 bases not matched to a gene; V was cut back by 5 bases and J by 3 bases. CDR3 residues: CASSLQGAYDYGYTF. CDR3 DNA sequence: TGTGCCAGCAGTTTACAGGGGGCGTACGACTATGGCTACACCTTC.

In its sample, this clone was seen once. The DNA of the CDR3 is TGCGCCAGCAGCTTGTACGGCAGGGAAACTGAAGCTTTCTTT. Translated: CASSLYGRETEAFF. V is TRBV5-1 and J is TRBJ1-1, with a tentative D call TRBD1 (5 bases). CDR3 length: 14 amino acids. Germline assignment: CDR1 SGHRS and CDR2 YFSETQ. V lost 1 base and J 5 bases, leaving 12 bases between the germline ends.

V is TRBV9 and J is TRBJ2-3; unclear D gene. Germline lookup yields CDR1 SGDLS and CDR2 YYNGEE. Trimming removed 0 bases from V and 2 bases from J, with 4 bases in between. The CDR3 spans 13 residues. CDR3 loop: CASSVAPTDTQYF. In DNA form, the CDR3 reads TGTGCCAGCAGCGTAGCTCCCACAGATACGCAGTATTTT.

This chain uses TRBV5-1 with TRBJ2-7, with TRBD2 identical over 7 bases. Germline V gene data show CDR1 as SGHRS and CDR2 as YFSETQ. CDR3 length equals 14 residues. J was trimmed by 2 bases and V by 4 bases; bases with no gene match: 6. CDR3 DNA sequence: TGCGCCAGCAGCGAGACCACTAGCGCCTACGAGCAGTACTTC. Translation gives CASSETTSAYEQYF.

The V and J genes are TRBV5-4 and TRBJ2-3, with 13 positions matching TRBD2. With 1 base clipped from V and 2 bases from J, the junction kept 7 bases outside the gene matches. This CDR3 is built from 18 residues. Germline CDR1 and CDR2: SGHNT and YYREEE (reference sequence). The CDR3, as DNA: TGTGCCAGCAGCTTGACTAGCGGGAGGGCCACTACCACAGATACGCAGTATTTT. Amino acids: CASSLTSGRATTTDTQYF. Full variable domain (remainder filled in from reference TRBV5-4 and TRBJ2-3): ETGVTQSPTHLIKTRGQQVTLRCSSQSGHNTVSWYQQALGQGPQFIFQYYREEENGRGNFPPRFSGLQFPNYSSELNVNALELDDSALYLCASSLTSGRATTTDTQYFGPGTRLTVL.

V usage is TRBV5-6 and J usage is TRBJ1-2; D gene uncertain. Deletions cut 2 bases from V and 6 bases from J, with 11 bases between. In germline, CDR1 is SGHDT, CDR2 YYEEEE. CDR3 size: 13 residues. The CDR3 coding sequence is TGTGCCAGCAGCTTCGGAATGGGCGATGGCTACACCTTC. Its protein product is CASSFGMGDGYTF. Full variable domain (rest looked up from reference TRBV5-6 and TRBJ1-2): DAGVTQSPTHLIKTRGQQVTLRCSPKSGHDTVSWYQQALGQGPQFIFQYYEEEERQRGNFPDRFSGHQFPNYSSELNVNALLLGDSALYLCASSFGMGDGYTFGSGTRLTVV.

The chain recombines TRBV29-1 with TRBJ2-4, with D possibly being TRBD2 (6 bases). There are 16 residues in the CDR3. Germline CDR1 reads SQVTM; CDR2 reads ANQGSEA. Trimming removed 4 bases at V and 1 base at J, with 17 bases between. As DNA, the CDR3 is TGCAGCGTTGTGGAGGGTAGTTCTTTGGCCAAAAACATTCAGTACTTC. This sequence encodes CSVVEGSSLAKNIQYF. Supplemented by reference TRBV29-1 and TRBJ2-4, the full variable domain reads SAVISQKPSRDICQRGTSLTIQCQVDSQVTMMFWYRQQPGQSLTLIATANQGSEATYESGFVIDKFPISRPNLTFSTLTVSNMSPEDSSIYLCSVVEGSSLAKNIQYFGAGTRLSVL.

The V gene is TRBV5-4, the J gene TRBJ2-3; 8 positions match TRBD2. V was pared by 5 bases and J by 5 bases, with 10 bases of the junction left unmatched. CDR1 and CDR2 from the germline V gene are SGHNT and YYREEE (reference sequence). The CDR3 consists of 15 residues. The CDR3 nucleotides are TGTGCCAGCAGACCCCGGGGGGGGCACGTAGATACGCAGTATTTT. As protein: CASRPRGGHVDTQYF.